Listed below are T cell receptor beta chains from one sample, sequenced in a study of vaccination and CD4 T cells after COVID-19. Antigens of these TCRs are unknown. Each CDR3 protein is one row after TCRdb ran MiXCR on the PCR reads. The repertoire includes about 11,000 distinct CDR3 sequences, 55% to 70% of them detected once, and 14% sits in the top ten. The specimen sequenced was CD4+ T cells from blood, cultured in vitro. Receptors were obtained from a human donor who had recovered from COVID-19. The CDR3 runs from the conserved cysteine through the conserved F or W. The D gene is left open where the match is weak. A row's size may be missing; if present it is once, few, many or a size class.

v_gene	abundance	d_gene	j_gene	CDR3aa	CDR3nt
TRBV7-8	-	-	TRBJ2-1	CASSSLRLTASNEQFF	TGTGCCAGCAGCTCCCTTAGGCTGACTGCCAGCAATGAGCAGTTCTTC
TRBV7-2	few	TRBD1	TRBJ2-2	CASSLTGAGGELFF	TGTGCCAGCAGCTTGACAGGGGCAGGCGGGGAGCTGTTTTTT
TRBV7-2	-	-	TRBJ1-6	CASSFGQINSPLHF	TGTGCCAGCAGCTTTGGACAGATCAATTCACCCCTCCACTTT
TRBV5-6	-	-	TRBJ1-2	CASSLATGNGYTF	TGTGCCAGCAGCTTGGCGACAGGAAATGGCTACACCTTC
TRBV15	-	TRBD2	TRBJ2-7	CATSGPGTTSTYEQYF	TGTGCCACCAGCGGGCCCGGGACTACCTCAACCTACGAGCAGTACTTC
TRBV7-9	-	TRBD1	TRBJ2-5	CASSQSGTGRGETQYF	TGTGCCAGCAGCCAGTCCGGGACAGGGAGGGGGGAGACCCAGTACTTC
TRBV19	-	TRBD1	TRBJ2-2	CASSNPGTGIGELFF	TGTGCCAGTAGCAATCCCGGGACAGGGATCGGGGAGCTGTTTTTT
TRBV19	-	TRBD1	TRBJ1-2	CASSRGGLSNYGYTF	TGTGCCAGTAGCAGGGGGGGTTTGTCGAACTATGGCTACACCTTC
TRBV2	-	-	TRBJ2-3	CASGGRSTDTQYF	TGTGCCAGCGGTGGGCGGAGCACAGATACGCAGTATTTT
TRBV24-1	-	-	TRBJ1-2	CATSDWNRNYGYTF	TGTGCCACCAGTGATTGGAACCGCAACTATGGCTACACCTTC
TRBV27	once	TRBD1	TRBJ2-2	CASSSQGVGTGELFF	TGTGCCAGCAGTTCACAGGGGGTCGGGACCGGGGAGCTGTTTTTT
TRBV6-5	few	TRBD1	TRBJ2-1	CASSSPGQGAIEQFF	TGTGCCAGCAGTTCCCCGGGACAGGGGGCGATTGAGCAGTTCTTC